These 21 T cell receptor beta chains came from one sample sequenced in a study of blood T cell repertoires in COVID-19. Sequencing was performed with immunoSEQ multiplex PCR; in TCRdb, only in-frame clones are kept and a portion is missing. The sample records about 400,000 clones, roughly nine tenths being singletons. Sample: PBMCs or T cells enriched from blood (not recorded which). The receptors come from a woman aged 25 to 39 who had recovered from COVID-19.

This rearrangement joins TRBV7-9 to TRBJ1-4; maybe TRBD1 (6 bases). Germline CDR1 is SEHNR and CDR2 is FQNEAQ (reference sequence). This CDR3 contains 11 residues. CDR3 loop: CAGGANEKLFF. The CDR3 region has the DNA TGTGCGGGGGGGGCGAATGAAAAACTGTTTTTT. The whole variable domain, filled in from reference TRBV7-9 and TRBJ1-4, reads DTGVSQNPRHKITKRGQNVTFRCDPISEHNRLYWYRQTLGQGPEFLTYFQNEAQLEKSRLLSDRFSAERPKGSFSTLEIQRTEQGDSAMYLCAGGANEKLFFGSGTQLSVL.

In DNA, the CDR3 is TGTGCCACCAGTGATTGGACAGCTAGCACAGATACGCAGTATTTT. Its translation: CATSDWTASTDTQYF. The genes are TRBV24-1 and TRBJ2-3, with D tentatively TRBD1 (6 bases). CDR3 length equals 15 residues. The V end lost 2 bases, the J end lost 0 bases, and 8 bases lay between the germline ends. Germline assignment: CDR1 KGHDR and CDR2 SFDVKD.

A note on this clone: At the DNA level, this CDR3 is encoded by other sequences in the same sample as well. In DNA form, the CDR3 reads TGTGCCAGCAGTTACCTCTTGAACACTGAAGCTTTCTTT. Its translation is CASSYLLNTEAFF. The chain joins TRBV6-5 to TRBJ1-1; D not resolved. V lost 2 bases and J lost 0, with 4 bases in between. The germline CDR1 and CDR2 sequences are MNHEY and SVGAGI. The CDR3 has 13 amino acids.

The rearrangement links TRBV7-9 to TRBJ2-1, with 9 bases identical to TRBD2. This CDR3 has 13 amino acids. The junction had 5 bases not matched to a gene; V was cut back by 4 bases and J by 10 bases. The germline gives CDR1 SEHNR, CDR2 FQNEAQ (reference sequence). CDR3 nucleotide sequence: TGTGCCAGCAGCTACATAGCGGGAGAGGAGCAGTTCTTC. This gives the protein CASSYIAGEEQFF.

This rearrangement joins TRBV27 to TRBJ2-3; D not resolved. From germline, CDR1 is MNHEY and CDR2 SMNVEV (reference sequence). The CDR3 runs to 12 residues. V lost 6 bases and J 2 bases, leaving 6 bases between the germline ends. Here the CDR3 reads CASSLDTDTQYF. As DNA, the CDR3 is TGTGCCAGCAGCCTAGACACAGATACGCAGTATTTT.

This clone has just one count. The J gene is TRBJ2-5, the V gene TRBV29-1, with 7 bases that match TRBD2. The CDR3 is 12 amino acids. In germline, CDR1 is SQVTM, CDR2 ANQGSEA. The junction had 2 bases not matched to a gene; V was cut back by 3 bases and J by 4 bases. DNA of the CDR3: TGCAGCGTTGAGGGCGGGGGAGAGACCCAGTACTTC. Encoded protein: CSVEGGGETQYF.

The CDR3 loop reads CASSLWSPSGNTGELFF. The DNA of the CDR3 is TGTGCCAGCAGTTTATGGTCCCCTAGCGGGAACACCGGGGAGCTGTTTTTT. V gene TRBV28 combines with J gene TRBJ2-2, with TRBD2 identical over 7 bases. J was trimmed by 1 base and V by 0 bases; bases with no gene match: 5. The CDR3 totals 17 residues. The germline gives CDR1 MDHEN, CDR2 SYDVKM.

The rearrangement joins TRBV19 to TRBJ1-5; 8 nucleotides agree with TRBD1. Trimming cost V 5 bases and J 6 bases; bases outside gene matches: 9. This CDR3 is 15 amino acids long. Germline V gene lookup returns CDR1 LNHDA and CDR2 SQIVND (reference sequence). CDR3 DNA sequence: TGTGCCAGTAGTCGGACAGGGTCTGTTGGTCAGCCCCAGCATTTT. Its protein product is CASSRTGSVGQPQHF.

The rearrangement uses TRBV13 and TRBJ1-2; TRBD1 matches at 9 bases. The V and J ends lost 4 bases and 8 bases, in that order; junction bases with no gene match: 11. The CDR3 length is 15 residues. Germline V gene lookup returns CDR1 PRHDT and CDR2 FYEKMQ (reference sequence). The CDR3 DNA is TGTGCCAGCAGCTCCCGGGACAGGGTGTATAGGGGCTACACCTTC. Protein: CASSSRDRVYRGYTF. Variable domain in full (rest from reference TRBV13 and TRBJ1-2): AAGVIQSPRHLIKEKRETATLKCYPIPRHDTVYWYQQGPGQDPQFLISFYEKMQSDKGSIPDRFSAQQFSDYHSELNMSSLELGDSALYFCASSSRDRVYRGYTFGSGTRLTVV.

This clone was seen a handful of times. DNA of the CDR3: TGTGCCAGCAGTTTATCCCCCCCTACCGGGGAGCTGTTTTTT. Its protein product is CASSLSPPTGELFF. V is TRBV28 and J is TRBJ2-2, with unresolved D. Trimming pared 1 base from V and 5 bases from J, leaving 8 bases between. The CDR3 contains 14 residues. Germline V gives CDR1 MDHEN, CDR2 SYDVKM.

The CDR3 is CASSPSPYYEQYF. The CDR3 nucleotides are TGTGCCAGCAGCCCTTCCCCTTACTACGAGCAGTACTTC. The chain has TRBV9 and TRBJ2-7; D is uncertain. The CDR3 extends over 13 amino acids. The ends were cut back, 4 bases at V and 3 bases at J, with 11 bases in the middle. Germline V gene sequence: CDR1 SGDLS, CDR2 YYNGEE.

The chain combines TRBV27 with TRBJ1-1, with 8 bases matching TRBD1. In germline, CDR1 is MNHEY, CDR2 SMNVEV (reference sequence). The CDR3 is made up of 14 amino acids. With V trimmed by 3 bases and J by 4 bases, 4 bases remained unmatched. The CDR3 region has the DNA TGTGCCAGCAGTTTGTGGCAGGGGGCCACTGAAGCTTTCTTT. Translated, it gives CASSLWQGATEAFF.

V and J are TRBV7-9 and TRBJ1-3, with D unresolved. Trimming removed 1 base at V and 0 bases at J, with 10 bases between. The CDR3 runs 16 residues. Germline V lookup: CDR1 SEHNR, CDR2 FQNEAQ (reference sequence). As DNA, the CDR3 is TGTGCCAGCAGCTTAGGCCCGACTTCCTCTGGAAACACCATATATTTT. Encoded protein: CASSLGPTSSGNTIYF.

The chain is built from TRBV9 and TRBJ1-2; 9 nucleotides match TRBD1. Germline V gene lookup returns CDR1 SGDLS and CDR2 YYNGEE. Germline trimming cut 0 bases from V and 6 bases from J; bases unmatched to any gene: 6. This CDR3 contains 15 residues. Here the CDR3 reads CASSVVDRGGDGYTF. CDR3 coding DNA: TGTGCCAGCAGCGTAGTAGACAGGGGGGGTGATGGCTACACCTTC.

The chain is built from TRBV15 and TRBJ2-5; maybe TRBD2 (5 bases). Trimming cost V 5 bases and J 1 base, with 11 bases left between them. Germline CDR1 and CDR2: LNHNV and YYDKDF (reference sequence). The CDR3 runs 14 residues. The CDR3 reads CATSWAGRQETQYF. For the CDR3, the DNA is TGTGCCACCAGCTGGGCGGGCCGCCAAGAGACCCAGTACTTC.

The chain combines TRBV6-1 with TRBJ1-1; TRBD1 matches at 8 bases. This CDR3 is 16 amino acids long. Germline V CDR1 and CDR2: MNHNS, SASEGT. J gave up 4 bases and V 3 bases, and 10 bases lay outside the gene matches. The chain's CDR3 is CASSEPRQGTVTEAFF. The CDR3 DNA reads TGTGCCAGCAGTGAGCCGAGACAGGGGACAGTCACTGAAGCTTTCTTT.

The CDR3 reads CASSRDNNQPQHF. CDR3 DNA sequence: TGCGCCAGCAGTCGCGACAACAATCAGCCCCAGCATTTT. This sequence joins TRBV5-1 and TRBJ1-5; unclear D gene. With 5 bases removed from V and 3 bases from J, the gap between germline ends came to 9 bases. The CDR3 contains 13 residues. CDR1 and CDR2 (germline): SGHRS, YFSETQ.

The V and J genes are TRBV29-1 and TRBJ1-3; D is undetermined. V lost 5 bases and J 4 bases, leaving 15 bases between the germline ends. This CDR3 region has 14 residues. Per the germline V gene, CDR1 is SQVTM and CDR2 is ANQGSEA. The CDR3 DNA reads as TGCAGCGTTACCCCGAGGGCTGGAGGAAACACCATATATTTT. Its protein product is CSVTPRAGGNTIYF.

This chain links TRBV28 with TRBJ2-5; possible D gene TRBD2, 5 bases. The V and J ends lost 10 bases and 7 bases respectively, with 22 bases between them. CDR3 size: 14 residues. Germline CDR1 MDHEN, CDR2 SYDVKM. The CDR3 nucleotides read TGTGCCACCGGTGGAGGCCACCTCGCTGGGACCCAGTACTTC. Residues: CATGGGHLAGTQYF.

The V and J genes are TRBV19 and TRBJ2-3; 12 positions agree with TRBD2. The CDR3 totals 16 residues. Trimming took 5 bases from V and 0 from J; bases not matched to a gene: 3. Germline CDR1 is LNHDA and CDR2 is SQIVND (reference sequence). The CDR3 reads CASSRTSGASTDTQYF. The CDR3 coding sequence is TGTGCCAGTAGTCGGACTAGCGGGGCTAGCACAGATACGCAGTATTTT.

This clone appeared a single time. This chain connects TRBV3-1 (or the pseudogene TRBV3-2) to TRBJ2-2, with 9 bases lining up with TRBD1. After removal of 3 bases from V and 7 bases from J, the junction contained 6 bases not matched to a gene. Germline CDR1 and CDR2: LGHDT and YNNKEL (reference sequence). The CDR3 is made up of 15 amino acids. CDR3 nucleotide sequence: TGTGCCAGCAGCCAGGGACAGGGCGATTTCGGGGAGCTGTTTTTT. Translating gives CASSQGQGDFGELFF.